These 9 T cell receptor beta chains were sequenced from one sample in a study of post-analysis software for immune sequencing data. These receptors are not linked to any known antigen. Study findings and constraints: Included in a set of 5 or 6 TRBV segments more frequent in patients than controls were TRBV5-6, TRBV5-1 and TRBV20-1.

Unique-molecular-identifier-tagged TCR beta cDNA libraries were used. Using its own MiXCR run on the PCR reads, TCRdb lists one record per CDR3 protein. The sample contains more than 450,000 distinct CDR3 sequences, around 44% of which appear only once. The specimen was blood. The receptors shown here come from a girl between 10 and 17 years old with multiple sclerosis.

This clonotype was detected only once. CDR3 region: CASRLVVDNSPLHF. DNA for the CDR3: TGTGCCAGCAGGCTCGTAGTGGATAATTCACCCCTCCACTTT. The chain carries TRBV12-3 or TRBV12-4 and TRBJ1-6; no definite D call. V was pared by 6 bases and J by 5 bases, with 11 bases between. This CDR3 spans 14 amino acids.

This clonotype was seen a handful of times. The chain links TRBV4-2 to TRBJ2-1, with 8 bases lining up with TRBD2. The germline gives CDR1 LGHNA, CDR2 YNFKEQ. The CDR3 covers 15 residues. V shed 4 bases and J 8 bases; nucleotides not matched to a gene: 10. DNA of the CDR3: TGTGCCAGCAGCCCCGGGGGGGGGGCATTGGATGAGCAGTTCTTC. Protein product: CASSPGGGALDEQFF.

This clonotype was detected once. This chain uses TRBV20-1 with TRBJ2-5, with D unresolved. The germline gives CDR1 DFQATT, CDR2 SNEGSKA (reference sequence). This CDR3 has 13 residues. Deletions cut 5 bases from V and 0 bases from J, with 10 bases between. This chain's CDR3 is CSAPPVYQETQYF. The CDR3 DNA sequence: TGCAGTGCTCCCCCTGTGTACCAAGAGACCCAGTACTTC.

The chain links TRBV5-1 to TRBJ1-2; the match to TRBD1 covers 7 bases. The CDR3 is 15 residues long. V lost 4 bases to trimming and J lost 6 bases; unmatched junction nucleotides: 12. Germline values: CDR1 SGHRS, CDR2 YFSETQ. The CDR3 sequence is CASSPGTDLMDGYTF. Here the CDR3 DNA reads TGCGCCAGCAGCCCCGGGACAGACCTCATGGATGGCTACACCTTC.

This clonotype was picked up a small number of times. This chain links TRBV6-5 with TRBJ2-3; tentative D call: TRBD2 (6 bases). The germline V gene encodes CDR1 MNHEY and CDR2 SVGAGI. The CDR3 sequence is 14 residues long. Trimming pared 6 bases from V and 4 bases from J, leaving 14 bases between. The CDR3 bases are TGTGCCAGCAGACCCCTACTAGCATCAGATACGCAGTATTTT. It is translated as CASRPLLASDTQYF.

The chain joins TRBV12-3 or TRBV12-4 to TRBJ1-6; TRBD1 agrees at 10 bases. The CDR3 is 14 residues long. V gave up 3 bases and J gave up 9 bases; unmatched junction bases: 2. CDR3 region: CASSFGTGVSPLHF. The CDR3 nucleotides read TGTGCCAGCAGTTTCGGGACAGGGGTTTCACCCCTCCACTTT.

This chain uses TRBV6-5 with TRBJ1-1, with D unresolved. The CDR3 is 13 amino acids. Germline lookup yields CDR1 MNHEY and CDR2 SVGAGI. Trimming cost V 5 bases and J 6 bases, with 13 bases left between them. CDR3: CASSDVGYAEAFF. CDR3 nucleotide sequence: TGTGCCAGCAGTGACGTGGGGTACGCTGAAGCTTTCTTT.

This clonotype appeared a few times. This chain uses TRBV4-1 with TRBJ1-1, with a weak D call TRBD1 (5 bases). V was trimmed by 3 bases and J by 7 bases, leaving 24 bases between them. The CDR3 runs 17 residues. CDR1 and CDR2 (germline): MGHRA, YSYEKL. The CDR3 loop reads CASSHRRGEGTAYEAFF. CDR3 in DNA: TGCGCCAGCAGCCATCGTCGGGGGGAGGGGACGGCCTATGAAGCTTTCTTT.

The CDR3 region has the DNA TGTGCCAGCAGGGGATCCAGGCTGACTTACAATGAGCAGTTCTTC. Residues: CASRGSRLTYNEQFF. The chain carries TRBV7-8 and TRBJ2-1; the D is unclear. Trimming pared 6 bases from V and 4 bases from J, leaving 16 bases between. Germline values: CDR1 SGHVS, CDR2 FQNEAQ. This CDR3 comprises 15 residues.